The 9 T cell receptor beta chains listed next were all sequenced from one sample in a study of long-term antiretroviral therapy in people with HIV. Survey-level immunoSEQ v3.0 assays were run. This table comes from immunoSEQ multiplex PCR, and its TCRdb copy is limited to in-frame clones, with some not included. The sample shows 24,000 or so clones, about 83% of them seen only once. Sequenced here: unsorted PBMCs, sampled 3 years after starting antiretroviral therapy. Receptor source: a man aged 18-30 years with HIV.

The gene calls are TRBV9 and TRBJ2-2, with D perhaps given as TRBD1 or TRBD2 (6 bases each). This CDR3 is built from 16 residues. CDR1 is SGDLS, CDR2 YYNGEE, per germline. V lost 5 bases to trimming and J lost 0 bases, with 14 bases between them. The CDR3 loop is CASRVGGHPNTGELFF. CDR3 sequence (DNA): TGTGCCAGCAGGGTGGGGGGACATCCGAACACCGGGGAGCTGTTTTTT.

This sequence joins TRBV19 and TRBJ1-6, with D perhaps TRBD1 (5 bases). CDR1 and CDR2 (germline): LNHDA, SQIVND (reference sequence). The length of the CDR3 is 17 residues. Trimming cost V 4 bases and J 7 bases, with 20 bases left between them. The DNA for the CDR3 is TGTGCCAGTAGTACATATACGGGACTGACGGGGAATTCACCCCTCCACTTT. Translation: CASSTYTGLTGNSPLHF.

This clone appeared a single time. The missing conserved phenylalanine or tryptophan at the end of this CDR3 makes a read error likely. J is TRBJ1-1 and V is TRBV11-2; D is perhaps TRBD1 (5 bases). V lost 7 bases and J 4 bases, leaving 25 bases between the germline ends. CDR1 is SGHAT, CDR2 FQNNGV, per germline. This CDR3 spans 17 amino acids. The DNA of the CDR3 is TGTGCCAGCACCCCCAATGGGAGGGGCGGGGAGGGCACTGAAGCTTTCCTT. Amino acid sequence: CASTPNGRGGEGTEAFL.

V and J are TRBV2 and TRBJ1-2, with 10 nucleotides matching TRBD1. After removal of 7 bases from V and 4 bases from J, the junction contained 6 bases not matched to a gene. The length of the CDR3 is 14 residues. Germline assignment: CDR1 SNHLY and CDR2 FYNNEI. DNA of the CDR3: TGTGCCAGCAAGACAGGGGGCCAGACCTATGGCTACACCTTC. As protein: CASKTGGQTYGYTF. The full variable domain, completed using reference TRBV2 and TRBJ1-2, is EPEVTQTPSHQVTQMGQEVILRCVPISNHLYFYWYRQILGQKVEFLVSFYNNEISEKSEIFDDQFSVERPDGSNFTLKIRSTKLEDSAMYFCASKTGGQTYGYTFGSGTRLTVV.

This sequence joins TRBV14 and TRBJ2-1; D call uncertain. This CDR3 is built from 13 residues. Trimming stripped 1 base from V and 5 bases from J, with 6 bases between. Germline lookup yields CDR1 SGHDN and CDR2 FVKESK. The CDR3 DNA reads TGTGCCAGCAGCCAAGTGGCCCACAATGAGCAGTTCTTC. Translation gives CASSQVAHNEQFF.

This chain links TRBV27 with TRBJ2-5; a possible D gene is TRBD1 (6 bases). Germline CDR1 reads MNHEY; CDR2 reads SMNVEV (reference sequence). The CDR3 runs to 16 residues. V lost 2 bases to trimming and J lost 1 base, with 14 bases between them. CDR3 nucleotide sequence: TGTGCCAGCAGTTTAACCAGGGGTATGGGCCAAGAGACCCAGTACTTC. Translation gives CASSLTRGMGQETQYF.

This chain connects TRBV7-9 to TRBJ2-1; TRBD2 matches 12 bases. The CDR3 has 17 amino acids. CDR1 is SEHNR, CDR2 FQNEAQ, per germline (reference sequence). V shed 3 bases, J shed 8 bases, and the junction held 11 bases outside the gene matches. The CDR3: CASSFPSGGEKVYEQFF. The CDR3 region has the DNA TGTGCCAGCAGCTTCCCTAGCGGGGGGGAAAAGGTCTATGAGCAGTTCTTC.

The chain couples TRBV7-9 to TRBJ2-5; the D call may be TRBD1 or TRBD2 (6 bases each). Per the germline V gene, CDR1 is SEHNR and CDR2 is FQNEAQ (reference sequence). V lost 3 bases and J lost 5, with 16 bases in between. The CDR3 is 15 residues long. The CDR3 DNA is TGTGCCAGCAGCTTCCCGGAGGGGGGATGGGAGACCCAGTACTTC. Its translation: CASSFPEGGWETQYF. The full variable domain, with the rest looked up from reference TRBV7-9 and TRBJ2-5, is DTGVSQNPRHKITKRGQNVTFRCDPISEHNRLYWYRQTLGQGPEFLTYFQNEAQLEKSRLLSDRFSAERPKGSFSTLEIQRTEQGDSAMYLCASSFPEGGWETQYFGPGTRLLVL.

V usage is TRBV5-5 and J usage is TRBJ1-6; tentatively, D is TRBD1 (5 bases). Germline V gene sequence: CDR1 SGHKS, CDR2 YYEKEE (reference sequence). The CDR3 covers 17 residues. V dropped 2 bases and J dropped 0 bases, with 12 bases sitting between them. The CDR3 DNA follows: TGTGCCAGCAGCTTAATGACAGCTACCTCCTATAATTCACCCCTCCACTTT. Amino acid sequence: CASSLMTATSYNSPLHF. The whole variable domain, remainder taken from reference TRBV5-5 and TRBJ1-6, is DAGVTQSPTHLIKTRGQQVTLRCSPISGHKSVSWYQQVLGQGPQFIFQYYEKEERGRGNFPDRFSARQFPNYSSELNVNALLLGDSALYLCASSLMTATSYNSPLHFGNGTRLTVT.